This T cell receptor beta chain was identified in a study of CD4+ T cells in melanoma. General study points: CD8+ T cell, macrophage and B cell function reportedly correlated with neoantigen-specific CD4+ T cells. Neoantigen-specific CD4+ T cells in melanoma reportedly had diverse differentiation states.

Assay used: immunoSEQ multiplex PCR; TCRdb lists only in-frame clones, some missing. Of roughly 15,000 clones listed, about 72% are singletons. With regard to this clone: The antigen remains unidentified.

The CDR3 totals 15 residues. The germline V gene encodes CDR1 MNHNY and CDR2 SVGAGI (reference sequence). V lost 5 bases and J lost 4; bases outside the gene matches: 6. The chain joins TRBV6-6 to TRBJ1-1; TRBD1 agrees at 11 bases. The source is a human donor with melanoma. The specimen was cells from a culture (not recorded whether cultured in vitro). CDR3 residues: CASSRTGGFGTEAFF. CDR3 bases: TGTGCCAGCAGTCGGACAGGGGGCTTCGGCACTGAAGCTTTCTTT.